These T cell receptor beta chains were read from a single sample in a study of cytomegalovirus exposure and HLA in healthy donors. Clones were read by immunoSEQ multiplex PCR, and TCRdb kept only the in-frame ones, dropping some. Listed are over 40,000 clones; 5% to 7.5% falls within the top ten. The sequencing sample was made of PBMCs. The receptors derive from a man aged 25-40 years in good health and CMV-seronegative. CDR3s include the opening cysteine and the closing phenylalanine or tryptophan. D genes are given only for firm matches.

j_call d_call cdr3_length v_call cdr3_aa cdr3_nt
TRBJ2-2 TRBD2 16 TRBV10-3 CAISPRGSGVDGELFF TGTGCCATCAGTCCCAGAGGTAGCGGGGTAGACGGGGAGCTGTTTTTT
TRBJ1-4 TRBD1 16 TRBV5-1 CASSLAGQGAIEKLFF TGCGCCAGCAGCTTGGCCGGTCAGGGGGCTATCGAAAAACTGTTTTTT
TRBJ2-7 TRBD2 12 TRBV30 CAWTGRAYEQYF TGTGCCTGGACTGGGAGGGCCTACGAGCAGTACTTC
TRBJ2-3 TRBD2 16 TRBV5-4 CASSWGTSASTDTQYF TGTGCCAGCAGCTGGGGGACTAGCGCGAGCACAGATACGCAGTATTTT
TRBJ2-7 - 15 TRBV5-4 CASSLDVRVPYEQYF TGTGCCAGCAGCTTGGACGTCAGGGTCCCCTACGAGCAGTACTTC
TRBJ2-3 - 14 TRBV19 CASTPSRGRDTQYF TGTGCCAGTACCCCGTCTAGGGGGAGAGATACGCAGTATTTT
TRBJ1-2 TRBD1 14 TRBV6-1 CASRTGLVDGGYTF TGTGCCAGCAGGACAGGGCTGGTCGATGGTGGCTACACCTTC
TRBJ2-2 - 13 TRBV7-3 CASSLGQRGELFF TGTGCCAGCAGCTTAGGACAGCGCGGGGAGCTGTTTTTT
TRBJ1-1 - 13 TRBV29-1 CSVEVTRQSGAFF TGCAGCGTTGAAGTAACGAGACAGTCGGGAGCTTTCTTT
TRBJ2-1 TRBD2 16 TRBV15 CATSRSTSGGANEQFF TGTGCCACCAGCAGATCTACTAGCGGGGGGGCCAATGAGCAGTTCTTC
TRBJ2-1 TRBD2 17 TRBV18 CASSPPNPGLAGNEQFF TGTGCCAGCTCACCACCTAATCCGGGACTAGCGGGCAATGAGCAGTTCTTC
TRBJ1-4 - 14 TRBV27 CASSPGTINEKLFF TGTGCCAGCAGTCCCGGGACTATTAATGAAAAACTGTTTTTT
TRBJ2-5 TRBD2 16 TRBV9 CASSVMGLAAQETQYF TGTGCCAGCAGCGTAATGGGACTAGCAGCCCAAGAGACCCAGTACTTC
TRBJ2-3 TRBD1 12 TRBV29-1 CSLDRGTDTQYF TGCAGCCTCGACAGGGGCACAGATACGCAGTATTTT
TRBJ2-1 - 13 TRBV7-2 CASSETYYNEQFF TGTGCCAGCAGCGAAACATATTACAATGAGCAGTTCTTC
TRBJ1-5 TRBD1 15 TRBV11-2 CASSPGQGGNQPQHF TGTGCCAGCAGCCCGGGACAGGGAGGGAATCAGCCCCAGCATTTT
TRBJ2-2 TRBD1 16 TRBV4-3 CASSHRQGPNTGELFF TGCGCCAGCAGCCACCGACAGGGGCCAAACACCGGGGAGCTGTTTTTT
TRBJ1-5 TRBD1 14 TRBV19 CASSKGTGWQPQHF TGTGCCAGTAGTAAGGGGACAGGGTGGCAGCCCCAGCATTTT
TRBJ2-7 TRBD1 14 TRBV7-2 CASSFRDRSYEQYF TGTGCCAGCAGCTTCCGGGACAGGAGCTACGAGCAGTACTTC
TRBJ2-7 TRBD2 16 TRBV4-1 CASSQETSGRGGEQYF TGCGCCAGCAGCCAAGAAACTAGCGGGAGAGGGGGCGAGCAGTACTTC
TRBJ2-7 - 13 TRBV7-9 CASNRDSTYEQYF TGTGCCAGTAACCGGGACTCAACCTACGAGCAGTACTTC
TRBJ2-5 - 12 TRBV5-1 CASSQNSETQYF TGCGCCAGCAGCCAGAACAGCGAGACCCAGTACTTC
TRBJ2-7 - 14 TRBV13 CASSLAGSFDEQYF TGTGCCAGCAGCTTAGCCGGGTCTTTCGACGAGCAGTACTTC
TRBJ1-5 - 13 TRBV10-2 CASIPGFRQPQHF TGCGCCAGCATCCCAGGGTTTAGGCAGCCCCAGCATTTT
TRBJ2-1 TRBD2 13 TRBV4-1 CASSQTSGNEQFF TGCGCCAGCAGCCAAACTAGCGGGAATGAGCAGTTCTTC
TRBJ2-3 - 15 TRBV7-2 CASSLTGIQTDTQYF TGTGCCAGCAGCTTAACGGGGATTCAAACAGATACGCAGTATTTT
TRBJ1-2 TRBD1 15 TRBV18 CASSPDTGVDYGYTF TGTGCCAGCTCACCAGATACAGGGGTTGACTATGGCTACACCTTC
TRBJ1-6 - 16 TRBV19 CASRDQGALYNSPLHF TGTGCCAGTAGAGACCAAGGGGCCCTCTATAATTCACCCCTCCACTTT
TRBJ1-4 - 14 TRBV7-9 CASSLGAGLEKLFF TGTGCCAGCAGCTTAGGTGCGGGATTGGAAAAACTGTTTTTT